This T cell receptor beta chain is from a study of blood T cell repertoires in COVID-19. Study details: The United States, Italy and Spain provided the acute and convalescent COVID-19 samples.

The CDR3 spans 13 residues. Trimming took off 5 bases at V and 0 bases at J, with 8 bases between the two ends. Germline V CDR1 and CDR2: SGHAT, FQNNGV. Clones were sequenced by immunoSEQ multiplex PCR, and TCRdb holds only the in-frame ones, with some missing. This table has a few hundred thousand clones, about 93% appearing once. The chain has TRBV11-2 and TRBJ2-7; D is possibly TRBD2 (6 bases). Sequencing was done on a sample of peripheral blood. This TCR came from a woman in her twenties or thirties with COVID-19, enrolled during active disease. In DNA, the CDR3 is TGTGCCAGCAGCCGGACTACCTCCTACGAGCAGTACTTC. Translating gives CASSRTTSYEQYF.